This TCR beta chain was found in a study of cytomegalovirus exposure and HLA in healthy donors. Study-wide results and limits: Rarity marked most TCR sequences, yet some public TCRs occurred in many donors. The listing of 150 to 200 TCR beta chains classed them as cytomegalovirus-associated. Confirmation was obtained in vitro that a few CMV-associated chains are specific for CMV antigens. Reports showed the classifier diagnosing cytomegalovirus status with high specificity and sensitivity.

V gave up 3 bases and J gave up 0 bases; unmatched junction bases: 5. CDR1 and CDR2 from the germline V gene are KGHSH and LQKENI. The CDR3 covers 16 residues. In the case of this clone: Antigen unknown.

Sequencing used immunoSEQ multiplex PCR; TCRdb keeps in-frame clones, though not all of them. Here the sample spans over 120,000 clones, about 91% being singletons. Source material: PBMCs. This clonotype was obtained from a woman aged 18-29 years in good health and CMV-seropositive. The chain recombines TRBV18 with TRBJ2-1, with 7 bases identical to TRBD1. The CDR3 DNA sequence: TGTGCCAGCTCACCCCGGACAGGTCCCTCCTACAATGAGCAGTTCTTC. It encodes CASSPRTGPSYNEQFF. Drawing the rest from reference TRBV18 and TRBJ2-1, the complete variable domain is NAGVMQNPRHLVRRRGQEARLRCSPMKGHSHVYWYRQLPEEGLKFMVYLQKENIIDESGMPKERFSAEFPKEGPSILRIQQVVRGDSAAYFCASSPRTGPSYNEQFFGPGTRLTVL.